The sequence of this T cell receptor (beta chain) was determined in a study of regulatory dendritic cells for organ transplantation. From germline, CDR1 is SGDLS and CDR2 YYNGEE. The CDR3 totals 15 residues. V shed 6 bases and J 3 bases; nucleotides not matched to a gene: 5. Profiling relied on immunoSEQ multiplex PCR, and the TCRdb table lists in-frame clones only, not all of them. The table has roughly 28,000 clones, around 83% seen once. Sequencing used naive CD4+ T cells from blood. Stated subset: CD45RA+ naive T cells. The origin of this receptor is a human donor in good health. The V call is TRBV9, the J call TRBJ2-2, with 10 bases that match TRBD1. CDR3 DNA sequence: TGTGCCAGCACCCAGGGGACAGGGGACACCGGGGAGCTGTTTTTT. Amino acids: CASTQGTGDTGELFF.